A single sample gave rise to the 2 T cell receptor beta chains below, sequenced in a study of blood T cell repertoires in COVID-19. The protocol was immunoSEQ multiplex PCR, while the TCRdb copy is restricted to in-frame clones and leaves out a portion. The table includes more than 200,000 clones, approximately 80% detected once. What was sequenced was PBMCs or T cells enriched from blood (not recorded which). The receptors were sampled from a man between 25 and 39 years old with acute COVID-19.

This chain links TRBV5-6 with TRBJ2-1, with D tentatively TRBD1 (6 bases). Germline CDR1 SGHDT, CDR2 YYEEEE. The germline V and J ends were trimmed by 4 bases and 14 bases, with 25 bases remaining between them. CDR3 length: 15 amino acids. The CDR3 loop is CASSTGFPLQSYEFF. As DNA, the CDR3 is TGTGCCAGCAGCACAGGGTTTCCCCTCCAATCTTACGAGTTCTTC.

CDR3 protein: CSVGGGTKIGQETQYF. The CDR3 nucleotides are TGCAGCGTGGGCGGGGGGACTAAAATCGGCCAAGAGACCCAGTACTTC. The chain combines TRBV29-1 with TRBJ2-5; 8 bases are shared with TRBD2. This CDR3 is 16 amino acids long. CDR1 is SQVTM and CDR2 is ANQGSEA in the germline V gene. The ends lost 6 bases at V and 1 base at J; junction bases unmatched: 13. Full variable domain (outside the CDR3, taken from reference TRBV29-1 and TRBJ2-5): SAVISQKPSRDICQRGTSLTIQCQVDSQVTMMFWYRQQPGQSLTLIATANQGSEATYESGFVIDKFPISRPNLTFSTLTVSNMSPEDSSIYLCSVGGGTKIGQETQYFGPGTRLLVL.